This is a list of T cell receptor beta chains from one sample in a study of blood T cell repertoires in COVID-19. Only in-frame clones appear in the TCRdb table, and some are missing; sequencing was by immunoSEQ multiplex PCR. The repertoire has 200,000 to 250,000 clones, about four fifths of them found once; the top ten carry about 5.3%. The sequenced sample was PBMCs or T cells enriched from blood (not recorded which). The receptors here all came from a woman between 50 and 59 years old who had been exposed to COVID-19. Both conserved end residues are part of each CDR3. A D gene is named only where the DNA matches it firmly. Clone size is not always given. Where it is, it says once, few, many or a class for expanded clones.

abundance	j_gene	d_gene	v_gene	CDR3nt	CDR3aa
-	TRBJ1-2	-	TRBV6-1	TGTGCCAGCAGTGAGACAGAACTATCTAACTATGGCTACACCTTC	CASSETELSNYGYTF
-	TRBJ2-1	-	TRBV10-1	TGCGCCAGCAGTGAAGTCCGACCGACGATTAGGAGCTCCTACAATGAGCAGTTCTTC	CASSEVRPTIRSSYNEQFF
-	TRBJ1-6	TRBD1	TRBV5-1	TGCGCCAGCAGCCGGGACAGGGACAATTCACCCCTCCACTTT	CASSRDRDNSPLHF
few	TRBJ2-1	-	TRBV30	TGTGCCTGGAGGGCCCGGGAGAGGGGGGGCACCTACAATGAGCAGTTCTTC	CAWRARERGGTYNEQFF
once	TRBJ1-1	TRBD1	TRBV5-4	TGTGCCAGCAGCTCGCCGGGACAGCGGGACACTGAAGCTTTCTTT	CASSSPGQRDTEAFF
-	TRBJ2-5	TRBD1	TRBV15	TGTGCCACCAGCAGAGTAGTCCGGGACAGGTTCCATGTCGAGACCCAGTACTTC	CATSRVVRDRFHVETQYF
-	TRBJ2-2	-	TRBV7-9	TGTGCCAGCAGCCCGACAGCTACCGGGGAGCTGTTTTTT	CASSPTATGELFF
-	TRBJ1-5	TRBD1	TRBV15	TGTGCCACCAGCAGATTGACAGGGCTAAAACAGCCCCAGCATTTT	CATSRLTGLKQPQHF
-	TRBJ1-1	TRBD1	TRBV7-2	TGTGCCAGCAGCCCGGGGACAGGAATTTTGAACACTGAAGCTTTCTTT	CASSPGTGILNTEAFF
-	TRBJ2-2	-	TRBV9	TGTGCCAGCAGCGTTAGACCAGCGGGTAGGAACACCGGGGAGCTGTTTTTT	CASSVRPAGRNTGELFF
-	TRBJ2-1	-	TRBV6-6	TGTGCCAGCAGTTACCAGAGGAGCAATGAGCAGTTCTTC	CASSYQRSNEQFF
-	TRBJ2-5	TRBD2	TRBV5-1	TGCGCCAGCAGCTGGGGACTCGCGGGAGTACAAGAGACCCAGTACTTC	CASSWGLAGVQETQYF
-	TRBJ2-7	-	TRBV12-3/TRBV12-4	TGTGCCAGCAGTTTGTCCTGGGAGTACGAGCAGTACTTC	CASSLSWEYEQYF
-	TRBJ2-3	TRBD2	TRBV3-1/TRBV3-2	TGTGCCAGCAGCCAAATAGGGACTAGCGGGGGGCCACGCACAGATACGCAGTATTTT	CASSQIGTSGGPRTDTQYF
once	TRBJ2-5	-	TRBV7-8	TGTGCCAGCAGCTCCCCTGCAGGTACCTCCATCGGGGGGACCCAGTACTTC	CASSSPAGTSIGGTQYF
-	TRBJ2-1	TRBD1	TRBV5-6	TGTGCCAGCAGCCCATTAGGACAGGGCGGCTCCTACAATGAGCAGTTCTTC	CASSPLGQGGSYNEQFF
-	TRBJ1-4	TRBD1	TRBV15	TGTGCCACCAGCAGAGCGAAGAACAGGGGTGGGGAAAAACTGTTTTTT	CATSRAKNRGGEKLFF
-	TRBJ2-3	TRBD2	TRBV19	TGTGCCACCAAACTAGCGGGGGGGAGTTCAGATACGCAGTATTTT	CATKLAGGSSDTQYF
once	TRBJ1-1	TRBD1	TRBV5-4	TGTGCCAGCAGGCCCGGGACAGGGGGCCACACTGAAGCTTTCTTT	CASRPGTGGHTEAFF
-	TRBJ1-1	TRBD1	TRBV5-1	TGCGCCAGCAGCACGGGACAGGGGCTCCCGAACACTGAAGCTTTCTTT	CASSTGQGLPNTEAFF
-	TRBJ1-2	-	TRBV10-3	TGTGCCATCAGTTGGGACACTAGAAACTATGGCTACACCTTC	CAISWDTRNYGYTF
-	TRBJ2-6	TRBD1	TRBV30	TGTGCCTGCCCCGAAGACCACGGGACAGGCGGCGATAGGGCCAACGTCCTGACTTTC	CACPEDHGTGGDRANVLTF
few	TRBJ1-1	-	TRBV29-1	TGCAGCGCCGGAGACCACACTGAAGCTTTCTTT	CSAGDHTEAFF
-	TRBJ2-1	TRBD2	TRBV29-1	TGCAGCGTTGAGCGGCTAGCGGGTTGGTCGTCCTACAATGAGCAGTTCTTC	CSVERLAGWSSYNEQFF
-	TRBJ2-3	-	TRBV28	TGTGCCAGCAGCCCTAGGGCTAGCCCCACAGATACGCAGTATTTT	CASSPRASPTDTQYF
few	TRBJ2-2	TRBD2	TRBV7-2	TGTGCCAGCAGCCCCGGGACTAGCGGGGAGCTGTTTTTT	CASSPGTSGELFF
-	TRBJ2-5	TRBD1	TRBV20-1	TGCAGTGCTAGTGACCTCCGACAGGGGGCCGGGGAGACCCAGTACTTC	CSASDLRQGAGETQYF
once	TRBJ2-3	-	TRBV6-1	TGTGCCAGCAGTCAAGTGGGGGGTTGGAGCACAGATACGCAGTATTTT	CASSQVGGWSTDTQYF
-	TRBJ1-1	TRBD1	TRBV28	TGTGCCAGCAGTTTAAGAGGGACAGGGAACACTGAAGCTTTCTTT	CASSLRGTGNTEAFF
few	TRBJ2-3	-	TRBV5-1	TGCGCCAGCAGCTTGGGTCTTTCTAGCACAGATACGCAGTATTTT	CASSLGLSSTDTQYF
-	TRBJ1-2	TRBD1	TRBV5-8	TGTGCCAGCAGCCCAAGTCGACAGGGGGTTTTAGGCTACACCTTC	CASSPSRQGVLGYTF
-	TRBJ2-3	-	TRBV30	TGTGCCGGAAGGACTCACCTCACAGATACGCAGTATTTT	CAGRTHLTDTQYF
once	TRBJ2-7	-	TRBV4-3	TGCGCCAGCAGCCAAGAACCGGGTACCTACGAGCAGTACTTC	CASSQEPGTYEQYF
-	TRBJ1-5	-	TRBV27	TGTGCCAGCAGTCAGACAGTTAGTAGCAATCAGCCCCAGCATTTT	CASSQTVSSNQPQHF
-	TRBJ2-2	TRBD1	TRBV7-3	TGTGCCAGCAGTCGTACAGGGGTGAACACCGGGGAGCTGTTTTTT	CASSRTGVNTGELFF
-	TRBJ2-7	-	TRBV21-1	-	CASSGVGQGAYEQYF
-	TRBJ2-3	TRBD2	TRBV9	TGTGCCAGCAGCCCCGGGAGGGGAGATACGCAGTATTTT	CASSPGRGDTQYF
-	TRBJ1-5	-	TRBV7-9	TGTGCCAGCAGCTTAGGTTCGTATCAGCCCCAGCATTTT	CASSLGSYQPQHF
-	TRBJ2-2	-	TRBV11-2	TGTGCCAGCAGCTTATCTGCTGGACAGACTTTGATCGACACCGGGGAGCTGTTTTTT	CASSLSAGQTLIDTGELFF
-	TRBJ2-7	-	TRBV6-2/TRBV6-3	TGTGCCAGCAGTTACTCTGCAGGGTACGGGTACGAGCAGTACTTC	CASSYSAGYGYEQYF
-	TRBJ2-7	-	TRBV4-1	TGCGCCAGCAGCCAAGGGCAGGGGACCCACGAGCAGTACTTC	CASSQGQGTHEQYF
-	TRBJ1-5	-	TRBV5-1	TGCGCCAGCAGCTGCCCCCCCCCGGAGCATCATCAGCCCCAGCATTTT	CASSCPPPEHHQPQHF
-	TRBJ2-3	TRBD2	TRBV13	TGTGCCAGCAGCTCCCGGACTAGCGGGGGTTTCACAGATACGCAGTATTTT	CASSSRTSGGFTDTQYF
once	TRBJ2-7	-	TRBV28	TGTGCCAGCAGTTTCCAGGGTATCGAGCAGTACTTC	CASSFQGIEQYF
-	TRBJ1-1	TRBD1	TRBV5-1	TGCGCCAGCAGCTTTGGGACAGGGTCGAACACTGAAGCTTTCTTT	CASSFGTGSNTEAFF
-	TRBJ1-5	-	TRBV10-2	TGCGCCAGCAGTGTGGGGGGGGGTCAGCCCCAGCATTTT	CASSVGGGQPQHF
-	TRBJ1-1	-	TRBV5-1	TGCGCCAGCAGCCAGGGGCCGACCACTGAAGCTTTCTTT	CASSQGPTTEAFF
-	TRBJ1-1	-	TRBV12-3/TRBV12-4	TGTGCCAGCAGCAACAGACCGATAGAAGCTTTCTTT	CASSNRPIEAFF
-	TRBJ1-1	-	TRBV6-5	TGTGCCAGCAGTTACTCACCGGGAAGAGGGGAAGCTTTCTTT	CASSYSPGRGEAFF